Presented here are 10 T cell receptor beta chains from one specimen sequenced in a study of CD8+CD57+ T cells in acquired aplastic anemia. Sequencing involved patients with CD8+CD57+ cell expansion previously shown by flow cytometry. Genomic DNA was employed as the template in profiling TCR beta VDJ and CDR3. MiXCR, applied by TCRdb to the reads, yields one record per CDR3 protein. The data show just over 200,000 distinct CDR3 sequences, roughly two thirds seen once. The material sequenced was sorted CD4+, CD8+, or CD8+CD57+ T cells (not recorded which) from PBMCs. These receptor sequences come from a human donor with aplastic anemia.

Many counts were recorded for this clonotype. The chain employs TRBV19 and TRBJ2-1; the D gene is possibly TRBD2 (5 bases). Germline-derived CDR1 and CDR2 are LNHDA and SQIVND (reference sequence). The V and J ends lost 6 bases and 0 bases respectively, with 12 bases between them. This CDR3 region has 15 residues. The CDR3 region is CASRQDSSSYNEQFF. In DNA form, the CDR3 reads TGTGCCAGTAGGCAGGACTCGAGCTCCTACAATGAGCAGTTCTTC.

This clonotype was observed a single time. The gene calls are TRBV7-2 and TRBJ1-6; TRBD1 is a possible D gene (5 bases). CDR1 SGHTA and CDR2 FQGNSA come from the germline V gene. The CDR3 length is 15 residues. V lost 2 bases to trimming and J lost 5 bases, with 10 bases between them. The CDR3 here is CASSLPLGDNSPLHF. The CDR3 nucleotides read TGTGCCAGCAGCTTACCTCTAGGGGATAATTCACCCCTCCACTTT.

The sample holds a few counts of this clonotype. The gene calls are TRBV7-2 and TRBJ2-5; D possibly corresponds to TRBD1 (6 bases). The CDR3 covers 12 residues. Germline V gives CDR1 SGHTA, CDR2 FQGNSA. The V and J ends lost 6 bases and 4 bases respectively, with 9 bases between them. This CDR3 reads CASRRGSETQYF. DNA for the CDR3: TGTGCCAGCAGGAGGGGGTCAGAGACCCAGTACTTC.

V usage is TRBV19 and J usage is TRBJ2-7; the D gene is possibly TRBD1 (6 bases). V lost 1 base and J lost 0, with 10 bases in between. CDR1 and CDR2 (germline): LNHDA, SQIVND (reference sequence). The CDR3 has 15 residues. CDR3 in amino acids: CASSIAGDNSYEQYF. DNA for the CDR3: TGTGCCAGTAGTATAGCAGGGGACAACTCCTACGAGCAGTACTTC.

This rearrangement joins TRBV10-1 to TRBJ2-7, with D uncertain. V lost 3 bases to trimming and J lost 2 bases, with 17 bases between them. The CDR3 is 16 amino acids. From germline, CDR1 is WNHNN and CDR2 SYGVQD (reference sequence). The CDR3 sequence is CASSEPSRTETYEQYF. CDR3 DNA sequence: TGCGCCAGCAGTGAACCGAGTAGGACGGAGACCTACGAGCAGTACTTC.

V and J are TRBV29-1 and TRBJ2-3; no clear D. Germline V gene lookup returns CDR1 SQVTM and CDR2 ANQGSEA. The V end lost 7 bases, the J end lost 6 bases, and 26 bases lay between the germline ends. This CDR3 contains 16 residues. CDR3 region: CSASDPLHDITDTQYF. For the CDR3, the DNA is TGCAGCGCCTCTGATCCCCTCCATGACATCACGGATACGCAGTATTTT.

The chain carries TRBV15 and TRBJ1-2, with 10 bases that match TRBD1. The CDR3 totals 16 residues. The ends lost 0 bases at V and 5 bases at J; junction bases unmatched: 6. Germline values: CDR1 LNHNV, CDR2 YYDKDF (reference sequence). CDR3 nucleotides: TGTGCCACCAGCAGAGATCGAGGGGGACAGGGGTATGGCTACACCTTC. This codes for CATSRDRGGQGYGYTF. Based on the CDR3 plus reference TRBV15 and TRBJ1-2, the full variable domain is DAMVIQNPRYQVTQFGKPVTLSCSQTLNHNVMYWYQQKSSQAPKLLFHYYDKDFNNEADTPDNFQSRRPNTSFCFLDIRSPGLGDTAMYLCATSRDRGGQGYGYTFGSGTRLTVV.

The chain uses TRBV7-9 and TRBJ2-5, with 8 positions matching TRBD2. The CDR3 loop spans 15 amino acids. Trimming took 1 base from V and 2 from J; bases not matched to a gene: 3. Germline-derived CDR1 and CDR2 are SEHNR and FQNEAQ (reference sequence). CDR3 in amino acids: CASSLVVAGQETQYF. The CDR3 coding sequence is TGTGCCAGCAGCTTAGTGGTAGCGGGGCAAGAGACCCAGTACTTC.

This clonotype was seen more than once but under ten times. The chain employs TRBV15 and TRBJ2-5; D is perhaps TRBD1 (5 bases). V lost 2 bases, J lost 4 bases, and 8 bases lay in between. The germline V gene encodes CDR1 LNHNV and CDR2 YYDKDF (reference sequence). The CDR3 is made up of 13 amino acids. CDR3 nucleotide sequence: TGTGCCACCAGCAGACAGGGCGGAGAGACCCAGTACTTC. Amino acids: CATSRQGGETQYF.

The gene calls are TRBV2 and TRBJ2-7; tentative D call: TRBD1 (6 bases). Germline V gives CDR1 SNHLY, CDR2 FYNNEI. Trimming pared 4 bases from V and 2 bases from J, leaving 12 bases between. This CDR3 comprises 14 residues. The CDR3 protein is CASSAGTLTYEQYF. CDR3 sequence (DNA): TGTGCCAGCAGTGCAGGGACACTGACCTACGAGCAGTACTTC.